The rows below give T cell receptor beta chains drawn from one sample of a study of regulatory T cells in long-lasting Graves disease. TCRdb re-called the multiplex PCR reads with MiXCR, one entry per CDR3 protein. Among some 490,000 distinct CDR3 sequences listed, around 12% were seen once. In addition, the sample was reused for a study of T cells in Graves' hyperthyroidism and ophthalmopathy.

The input for sequencing was peripheral blood mononuclear cells (PBMCs), taken at new diagnosis, from a patient treated with antithyroid drugs. The origin of the receptors is a woman aged 25 to 39 with Graves disease. CDR3s include the opening cysteine and the closing phenylalanine or tryptophan. D genes are given only for firm matches. Only some rows state a clone size, as once, few, many or a class for expanded clones.

size | J | D | V | CDR3 | DNA
few | TRBJ1-3 | TRBD1 | TRBV6-1 | CASSGQGPRSGNTIYF | TGTGCCAGCAGTGGACAGGGGCCCCGCTCTGGAAACACCATATATTTT
- | TRBJ1-5 | - | TRBV9 | CASSVGGGARQPQHF | TGTGCCAGCAGCGTAGGAGGGGGGGCTAGACAGCCCCAGCATTTT
few | TRBJ2-7 | TRBD2 | TRBV13 | CASSLDRSGRANEQYF | TGTGCCAGCAGCTTAGACCGCAGCGGGAGGGCAAACGAGCAGTACTTC
- | TRBJ2-3 | - | TRBV5-1 | CASSEGEDTQYF | TGCGCCAGCAGCGAGGGTGAAGATACGCAGTATTTT
- | TRBJ2-2 | TRBD2 | TRBV19 | CASNIPSGGRNTGELFF | TGTGCCAGCAACATCCCCTCGGGGGGAAGGAACACCGGGGAGCTGTTTTTT
many | TRBJ1-1 | - | TRBV16 | CASSQFNMGDTEAFF | TGTGCCAGCAGCCAATTTAATATGGGGGACACTGAAGCTTTCTTT
many | TRBJ2-3 | - | TRBV5-1 | CASSLDRAGDTQYF | TGCGCCAGCAGCTTGGACAGGGCGGGAGATACGCAGTATTTT
- | TRBJ1-6 | - | TRBV27 | CASRMGGFNSPLHF | TGTGCCAGCAGGATGGGGGGGTTTAATTCACCCCTCCACTTT
- | TRBJ2-2 | TRBD1 | TRBV6-1 | CASSVTGETAGELFF | TGTGCCAGCAGTGTTACAGGGGAAACCGCCGGGGAGCTGTTTTTT
many | TRBJ2-1 | - | TRBV7-9 | CASRPPVRREQFF | TGTGCCAGCAGACCCCCGGTACGGCGGGAGCAGTTCTTC
- | TRBJ2-7 | - | TRBV19 | CASSIGVGYEQYF | TGTGCCAGTAGTATAGGGGTCGGCTACGAGCAGTACTTC
many | TRBJ1-1 | - | TRBV30 | CAWSVGGKITEAFF | TGTGCCTGGAGTGTTGGTGGGAAGATCACTGAAGCTTTCTTT
few | TRBJ1-2 | - | TRBV4-1 | CASSQEGRTNYNYGYTF | TGCGCCAGCAGCCAAGAGGGCCGAACCAACTATAACTATGGCTACACCTTC
many | TRBJ2-3 | TRBD2 | TRBV19 | CASSIRRLAGGPKDTQYF | TGTGCCAGTAGTATACGGAGACTAGCGGGAGGGCCCAAGGATACGCAGTATTTT
- | TRBJ1-1 | - | TRBV18 | CASSPTATMPGHTEAFF | TGTGCCAGCTCACCCACGGCGACTATGCCGGGGCACACTGAAGCTTTCTTT
few | TRBJ2-1 | TRBD2 | TRBV25-1 | CASSELASGILQFF | TGTGCCAGCAGTGAATTGGCCAGCGGGATCCTTCAGTTCTTC
many | TRBJ1-4 | - | TRBV6-1 | CASRLLPYDLGNEKLFF | TGTGCCAGCAGGCTTCTCCCCTACGACCTTGGTAATGAAAAACTGTTTTTT
many | TRBJ2-2 | TRBD1 | TRBV4-2 | CASSQDKLRIRGTGELFF | TGTGCCAGCAGCCAAGATAAGCTGAGGATCAGGGGGACCGGGGAGCTGTTTTTT
- | TRBJ1-4 | TRBD1 | TRBV9 | CASSSSGTGYEKLFF | TGTGCCAGCAGCAGCTCCGGGACAGGGTATGAAAAACTGTTTTTT
many | TRBJ1-6 | TRBD1 | TRBV9 | CASSPTPDGTGSSPLHF | TGTGCCAGCAGCCCTACCCCTGACGGGACAGGGTCTTCACCCCTCCACTTT
few | TRBJ2-5 | TRBD2 | TRBV6-2/TRBV6-3 | CATQGFPGTSEQETQYF | TGTGCCACCCAAGGATTTCCCGGGACTAGCGAACAAGAGACCCAGTACTTC
- | TRBJ2-1 | TRBD2 | TRBV24-1 | CPTSGTSGPNEQFF | TGTCCCACCAGCGGGACTAGCGGTCCCAATGAGCAGTTCTTC
many | TRBJ1-1 | - | TRBV6-1 | CASSEAPASGANTEAFF | TGTGCCAGCAGTGAAGCACCCGCCTCAGGGGCGAACACTGAAGCTTTCTTT